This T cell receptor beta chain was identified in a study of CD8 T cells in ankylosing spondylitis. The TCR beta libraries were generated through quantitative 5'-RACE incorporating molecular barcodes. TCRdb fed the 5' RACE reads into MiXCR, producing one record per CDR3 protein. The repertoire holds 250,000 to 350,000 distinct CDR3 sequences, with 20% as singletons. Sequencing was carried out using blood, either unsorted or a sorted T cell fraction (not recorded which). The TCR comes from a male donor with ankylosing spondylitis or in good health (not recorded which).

The CDR3 region is CATTKGFTGELFF. The CDR3, as DNA: TGTGCCACCACGAAGGGGTTCACCGGGGAGCTGTTTTTT. J is TRBJ2-2 and V is TRBV6-2 or TRBV6-3, with D maybe TRBD1 (5 bases). The CDR3 extends over 13 amino acids. Trimming removed 10 bases from V and 4 bases from J, with 13 bases in between. Germline V CDR1 and CDR2: MNHEY, SVGEGT.